In this sample, the clone carrying this TCR beta chain turned up many times. Its antigen is as yet unknown. Template switching with 5'RACE generated the TCR cDNA and added a universal primer site and UMIs. TCRdb redid the calling of the 5' RACE reads with MiXCR, one entry per CDR3 protein. The table records some 340,000 distinct CDR3 sequences, approximately 4% of them present only once. These data come from a study of T cells after yellow fever vaccination. The overall study: The SMART-Seq v4 Ultra Low Input method served to prepare the low-cell-number fractions. Study outcomes and limitations: In FACS-sorted repertoires, abundant clonotypes from the bulk population could appear as contaminants.

The sequence came from a man younger than 35 who received the YFV17D yellow fever vaccine. The sequencing here drew on PBMCs, taken 5 days after the yellow fever booster vaccination.

The CDR3 DNA sequence: TGTGCCAGCAGCTTCGGCGGGGGGGCCCCAGATACGCAGTATTTT. Translated: CASSFGGGAPDTQYF. The chain employs TRBV11-2 and TRBJ2-3, with 9 bases lining up with TRBD2. The junction had 5 bases not matched to a gene; V was cut back by 3 bases and J by 4 bases. The CDR3 totals 15 residues. CDR1 and CDR2 from the germline V gene are SGHAT and FQNNGV. The full variable domain, with the rest looked up from reference TRBV11-2 and TRBJ2-3, is EAGVAQSPRYKIIEKRQSVAFWCNPISGHATLYWYQQILGQGPKLLIQFQNNGVVDDSQLPKDRFSAERLKGVDSTLKIQPAKLEDSAVYLCASSFGGGAPDTQYFGPGTRLTVL.